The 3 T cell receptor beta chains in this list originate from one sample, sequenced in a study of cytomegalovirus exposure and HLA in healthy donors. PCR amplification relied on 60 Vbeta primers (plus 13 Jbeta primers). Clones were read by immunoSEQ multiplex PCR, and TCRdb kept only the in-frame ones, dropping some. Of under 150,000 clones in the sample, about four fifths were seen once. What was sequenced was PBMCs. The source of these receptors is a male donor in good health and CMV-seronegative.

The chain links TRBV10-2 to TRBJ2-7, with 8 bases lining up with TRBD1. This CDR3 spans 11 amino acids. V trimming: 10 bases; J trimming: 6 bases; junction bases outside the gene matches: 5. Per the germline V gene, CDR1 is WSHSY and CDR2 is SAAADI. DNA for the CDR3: TGCGCCACAGGGGGCAGATCCGAGCAGTACTTC. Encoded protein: CATGGRSEQYF.

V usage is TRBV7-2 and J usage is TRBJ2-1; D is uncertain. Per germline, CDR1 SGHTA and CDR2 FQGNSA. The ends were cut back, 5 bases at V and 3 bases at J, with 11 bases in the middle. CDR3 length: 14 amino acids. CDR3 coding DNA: TGTGCCAGCAGCGAGAACCCCCTCTACAATGAGCAGTTCTTC. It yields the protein CASSENPLYNEQFF. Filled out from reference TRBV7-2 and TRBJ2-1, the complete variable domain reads GAGVSQSPSNKVTEKGKDVELRCDPISGHTALYWYRQSLGQGLEFLIYFQGNSAPDKSGLPSDRFSAERTGGSVSTLTIQRTQQEDSAVYLCASSENPLYNEQFFGPGTRLTVL.

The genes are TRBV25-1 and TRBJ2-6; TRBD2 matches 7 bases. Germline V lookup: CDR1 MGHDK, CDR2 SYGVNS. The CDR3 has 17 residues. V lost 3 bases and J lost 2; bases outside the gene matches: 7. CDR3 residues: CASSELGGVPGANVLTF. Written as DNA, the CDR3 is TGTGCCAGCAGTGAGTTGGGAGGGGTCCCTGGGGCCAACGTCCTGACTTTC.